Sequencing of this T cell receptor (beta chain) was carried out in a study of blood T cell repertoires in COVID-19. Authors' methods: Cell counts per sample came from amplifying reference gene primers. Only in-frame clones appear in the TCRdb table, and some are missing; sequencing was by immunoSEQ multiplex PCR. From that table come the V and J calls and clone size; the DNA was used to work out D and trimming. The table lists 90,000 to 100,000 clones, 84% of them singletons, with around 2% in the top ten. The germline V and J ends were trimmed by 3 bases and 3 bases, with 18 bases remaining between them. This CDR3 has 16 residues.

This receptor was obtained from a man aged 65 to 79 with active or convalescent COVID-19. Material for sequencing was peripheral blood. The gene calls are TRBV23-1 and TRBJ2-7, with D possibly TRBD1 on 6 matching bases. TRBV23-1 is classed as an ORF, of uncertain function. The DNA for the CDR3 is TGCGCCAGCAGTCACCCGACCAGGGGTGAAAGCTACGAGCAGTACTTC. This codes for CASSHPTRGESYEQYF.